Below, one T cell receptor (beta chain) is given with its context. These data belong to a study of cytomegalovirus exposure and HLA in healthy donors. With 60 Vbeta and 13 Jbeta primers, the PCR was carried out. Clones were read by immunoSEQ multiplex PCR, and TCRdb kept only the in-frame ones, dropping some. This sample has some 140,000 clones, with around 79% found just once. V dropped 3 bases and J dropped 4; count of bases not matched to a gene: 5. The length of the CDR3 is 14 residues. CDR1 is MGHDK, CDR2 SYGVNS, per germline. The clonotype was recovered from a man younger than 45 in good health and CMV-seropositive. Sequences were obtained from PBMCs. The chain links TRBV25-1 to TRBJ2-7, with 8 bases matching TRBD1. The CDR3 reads CASSEPGQVYEQYF. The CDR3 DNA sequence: TGTGCCAGCAGTGAGCCGGGACAGGTATACGAGCAGTACTTC.